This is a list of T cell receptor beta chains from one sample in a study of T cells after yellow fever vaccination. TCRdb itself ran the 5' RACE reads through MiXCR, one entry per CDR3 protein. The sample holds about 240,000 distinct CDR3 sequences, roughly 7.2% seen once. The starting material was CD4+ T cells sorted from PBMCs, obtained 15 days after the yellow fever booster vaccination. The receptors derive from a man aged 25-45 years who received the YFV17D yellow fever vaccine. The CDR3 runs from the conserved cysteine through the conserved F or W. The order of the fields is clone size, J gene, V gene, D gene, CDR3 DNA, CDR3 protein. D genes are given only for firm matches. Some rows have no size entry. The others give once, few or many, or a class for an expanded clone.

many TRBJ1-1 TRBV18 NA TGTGCCAGCTCACCGCGGTCCACTGAAGCTTTCTTT CASSPRSTEAFF
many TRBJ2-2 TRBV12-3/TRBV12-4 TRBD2 TGTGCCAGCAGTTCCCGGACTAGCTCCGGGGAGCTGTTTTTT CASSSRTSSGELFF
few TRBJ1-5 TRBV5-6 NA TGTGCCAGCAGCTTGGAAAGGGGCCCTCAGCCCCAGCATTTT CASSLERGPQPQHF
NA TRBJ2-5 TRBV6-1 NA TGTGCCAGCAGGGGAGATTGGGCAGCTGAGACCCAGTACTTC CASRGDWAAETQYF
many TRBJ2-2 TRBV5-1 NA TGCGCCAGCAGCGATAGTCGCGCCGGGGAGCTGTTTTTT CASSDSRAGELFF
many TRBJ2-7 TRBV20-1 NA TGCAGTGCTGGAGAGGGGTACGAGCAGTACTTC CSAGEGYEQYF
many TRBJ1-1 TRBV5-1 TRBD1 TGCGCCAGCCAAGAACGCAGGGGGCCCATGAACACTGAAGCTTTCTTT CASQERRGPMNTEAFF
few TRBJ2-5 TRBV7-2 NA TGTGCCAGCAGACCCAGTCTAGCGGAGACCCAGTACTTC CASRPSLAETQYF
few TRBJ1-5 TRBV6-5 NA TGTGCCAGCAGTTACTCGTTAAATCAGCCCCAGCATTTT CASSYSLNQPQHF
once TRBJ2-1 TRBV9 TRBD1 TGTGCCAGCAGCGCCGCCGGGACAGGGGGCTTTGAGCAGTTCTTC CASSAAGTGGFEQFF
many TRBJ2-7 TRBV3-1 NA TGTGCCAGCAGTCAGGTGGCCACCTACGAGCAGTACTTC CASSQVATYEQYF
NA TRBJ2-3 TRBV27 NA TGTGCCAGCAGTTTAGTTAGTTCGGATACGCAGTATTTT CASSLVSSDTQYF
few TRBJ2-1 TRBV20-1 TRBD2 TGCAGTGCGGGAAACGGCGGGAGCGGGGTCAATGAGCAGTTCTTC CSAGNGGSGVNEQFF
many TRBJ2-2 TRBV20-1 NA TGCAGTGCTAGACCGAGGGTCACCGGGGAGCTGTTTTTT CSARPRVTGELFF
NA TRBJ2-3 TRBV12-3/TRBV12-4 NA TGTGCCAGCAGTTTATCTCCCCGATACACAGATACGCAGTATTTT CASSLSPRYTDTQYF
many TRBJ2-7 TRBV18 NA TGTGCCAGCTCACCACAGGCAGGGAACTCCTACGAGCAGTACTTC CASSPQAGNSYEQYF
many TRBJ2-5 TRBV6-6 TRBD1 TGTGCCACCCTAAGGACAGGGACGGAGACCCAGTACTTC CATLRTGTETQYF
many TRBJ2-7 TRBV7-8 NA TGTGCCAGCAGCCCCGCAGGCTACGAGCAGTACTTC CASSPAGYEQYF
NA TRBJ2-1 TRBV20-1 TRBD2 TGCAGTGCTACCAAAGGGACTAGCCCACTGGGGAATGAGCAGTTCTTC CSATKGTSPLGNEQFF
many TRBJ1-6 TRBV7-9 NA TGTGCCAGCAGCTTAGTGGGGTCACCCCTCCACTTT CASSLVGSPLHF
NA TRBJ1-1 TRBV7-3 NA TGTGCCAGCGGCCTGTGGGGCGGCACTGAAGCTTTCTTT CASGLWGGTEAFF
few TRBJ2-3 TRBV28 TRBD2 TGTGCCAGCAGTTTACGCCCCGGGAGGCGGAAAACAGATACGCAGTATTTT CASSLRPGRRKTDTQYF
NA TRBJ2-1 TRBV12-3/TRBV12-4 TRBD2 TGTGCCAGCAGATTAGCGGGAACCTCCTACAATGAGCAGTTCTTC CASRLAGTSYNEQFF
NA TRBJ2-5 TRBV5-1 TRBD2 TGCGCCAGCACCTCATGGTCTAGCGGGAGGGGTCAAGAGACCCAGTACTTC CASTSWSSGRGQETQYF
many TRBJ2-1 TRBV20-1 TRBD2 TGCAGTGCCAGGGGGGGACTAGCGGGAGTAGTACCCAATGAGCAGTTCTTC CSARGGLAGVVPNEQFF
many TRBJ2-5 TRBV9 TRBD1 TGTGCCAGCAGTGCCACGGGTCTCCGAGGGGGCGAGACCCAGTACTTC CASSATGLRGGETQYF